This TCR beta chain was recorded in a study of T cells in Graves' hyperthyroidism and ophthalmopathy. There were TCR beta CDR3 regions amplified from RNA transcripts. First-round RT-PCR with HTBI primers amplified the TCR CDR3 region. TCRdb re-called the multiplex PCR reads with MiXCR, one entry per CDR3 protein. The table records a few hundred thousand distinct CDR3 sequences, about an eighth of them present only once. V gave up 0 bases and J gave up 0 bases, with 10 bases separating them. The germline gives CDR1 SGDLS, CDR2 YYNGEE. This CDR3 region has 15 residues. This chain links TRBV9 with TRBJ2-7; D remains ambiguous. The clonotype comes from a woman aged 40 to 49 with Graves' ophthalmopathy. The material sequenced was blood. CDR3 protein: CASSVDGWSSYEQYF. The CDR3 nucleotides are TGTGCCAGCAGCGTAGATGGGTGGAGCTCCTACGAGCAGTACTTC.